A selection of T cell receptor beta chains follows, all from one sample in a study of vaccination and CD4 T cells after COVID-19. Their antigen targets remain unknown. TCRdb called the PCR reads again in MiXCR, with one record for every CDR3 protein. The sample yields several thousand distinct CDR3 sequences, 24% seen once. The sequenced sample was CD4+ T cells from blood, cultured in vitro. The receptor source for this set is a human donor in good health. Each CDR3 is given without its conserved first and last residue. Fields, in order: J gene, V gene, CDR3 protein.

j_gene: TRBJ2-7
v_gene: TRBV6-2/TRBV6-3
CDR3aa: ASSKLAGGYEQY

j_gene: TRBJ2-7
v_gene: TRBV29-1
CDR3aa: SVEGTGSGEQY

j_gene: TRBJ1-2
v_gene: TRBV5-5
CDR3aa: ASSSNPLYGYT

j_gene: TRBJ1-6
v_gene: TRBV18
CDR3aa: ASSNQDSPLH

j_gene: TRBJ1-5
v_gene: TRBV6-1
CDR3aa: ASSDRVNQPQH

j_gene: TRBJ1-2
v_gene: TRBV20-1
CDR3aa: SADPGQGGKDYGYT

j_gene: TRBJ2-1
v_gene: TRBV7-3
CDR3aa: ASSLTAGTVSEQF

j_gene: TRBJ1-1
v_gene: TRBV2
CDR3aa: ASRAASMNTEAF

j_gene: TRBJ1-1
v_gene: TRBV7-3
CDR3aa: ASRSTGQGGTEAF

j_gene: TRBJ2-5
v_gene: TRBV19
CDR3aa: ASSIAGVQETQY

j_gene: TRBJ1-2
v_gene: TRBV20-1
CDR3aa: SAYTGANGYT

j_gene: TRBJ2-2
v_gene: TRBV29-1
CDR3aa: SVQVSGPNTGELF

j_gene: TRBJ2-1
v_gene: TRBV7-2
CDR3aa: ASSTQSGGGVVEQF

j_gene: TRBJ1-1
v_gene: TRBV11-2
CDR3aa: ASSSTGLTEAF

j_gene: TRBJ1-1
v_gene: TRBV4-1
CDR3aa: ASSQADMGFISTEAF

j_gene: TRBJ1-1
v_gene: TRBV7-9
CDR3aa: ASSLTDLAAF

j_gene: TRBJ2-7
v_gene: TRBV6-5
CDR3aa: ASSYLDRATYEQY

j_gene: TRBJ1-1
v_gene: TRBV5-1
CDR3aa: ASSVQGGDPEAF

j_gene: TRBJ2-1
v_gene: TRBV7-3
CDR3aa: ASSPDSSYNEQF

j_gene: TRBJ2-2
v_gene: TRBV10-3
CDR3aa: AIRNRVGGTGELF

j_gene: TRBJ2-7
v_gene: TRBV6-1
CDR3aa: DSTVAGTYEQY

j_gene: TRBJ2-2
v_gene: TRBV20-1
CDR3aa: SARDTTYDGELF

j_gene: TRBJ2-1
v_gene: TRBV11-1
CDR3aa: ASIDRDDSYNEQF

j_gene: TRBJ1-1
v_gene: TRBV6-1
CDR3aa: ASTAGPNTEAF

j_gene: TRBJ2-7
v_gene: TRBV14
CDR3aa: ASSFRDRSYEQY

j_gene: TRBJ1-5
v_gene: TRBV12-3/TRBV12-4
CDR3aa: ASSSGQGRGYSNQPQH

j_gene: TRBJ2-3
v_gene: TRBV7-9
CDR3aa: ASSPLTSGGGDTQY

j_gene: TRBJ2-1
v_gene: TRBV6-1
CDR3aa: ASEGGGQVEQF

j_gene: TRBJ2-3
v_gene: TRBV24-1
CDR3aa: ATSDPDRATQY

j_gene: TRBJ2-3
v_gene: TRBV19
CDR3aa: ASSIKLAGVTDTQY

j_gene: TRBJ1-2
v_gene: TRBV30
CDR3aa: AWSGTLEWAGYGYT

j_gene: TRBJ2-3
v_gene: TRBV7-9
CDR3aa: ASTGAPGTQY

j_gene: TRBJ1-1
v_gene: TRBV5-1
CDR3aa: ASSLGQGTNTEAF

j_gene: TRBJ1-2
v_gene: TRBV20-1
CDR3aa: SAGRTGENYGYT

j_gene: TRBJ1-3
v_gene: TRBV6-1
CDR3aa: ASGGLSGNTIY

j_gene: TRBJ1-5
v_gene: TRBV2
CDR3aa: ASSGMGGGEQPQH

j_gene: TRBJ2-5
v_gene: TRBV18
CDR3aa: ASSASPSRGETQY

j_gene: TRBJ1-3
v_gene: TRBV2
CDR3aa: ASRSGTANGNTIY

j_gene: TRBJ1-2
v_gene: TRBV29-1
CDR3aa: SVDSYGYT

j_gene: TRBJ1-1
v_gene: TRBV6-5
CDR3aa: ASSYLAVNTEAF

j_gene: TRBJ2-7
v_gene: TRBV5-1
CDR3aa: ASSPTAQLSYEQY

j_gene: TRBJ1-4
v_gene: TRBV6-4
CDR3aa: ASSAQQGVNEKLF

j_gene: TRBJ2-5
v_gene: TRBV30
CDR3aa: AWSGGYQETQY

j_gene: TRBJ2-7
v_gene: TRBV5-1
CDR3aa: ASSPWTGGYEQY

j_gene: TRBJ1-1
v_gene: TRBV12-3/TRBV12-4
CDR3aa: ASSFGLSRYTEAF

j_gene: TRBJ2-4
v_gene: TRBV6-2/TRBV6-3
CDR3aa: ASSSRGGELAKNIQY

j_gene: TRBJ1-6
v_gene: TRBV7-8
CDR3aa: ASSSAESSPLH

j_gene: TRBJ2-7
v_gene: TRBV2
CDR3aa: ASSVQVRYEQY

j_gene: TRBJ1-2
v_gene: TRBV7-2
CDR3aa: ASSTGTGGHYGYT

j_gene: TRBJ2-5
v_gene: TRBV19
CDR3aa: ASSIDRGLPQY